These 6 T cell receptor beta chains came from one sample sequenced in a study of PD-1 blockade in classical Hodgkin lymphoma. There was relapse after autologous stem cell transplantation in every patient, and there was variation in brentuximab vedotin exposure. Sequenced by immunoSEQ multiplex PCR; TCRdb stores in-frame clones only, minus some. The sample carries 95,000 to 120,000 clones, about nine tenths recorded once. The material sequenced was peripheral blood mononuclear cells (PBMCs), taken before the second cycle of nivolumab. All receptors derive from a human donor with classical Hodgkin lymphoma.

CDR3 loop: CASSIDVSLAKNIQYF. The CDR3 DNA is TGTGCCAGTAGTATAGATGTCTCTTTAGCCAAAAACATTCAGTACTTC. The genes are TRBV19 and TRBJ2-4; no definite D call. The CDR3 has 16 residues. Between the trimmed V and J ends, which lost 0 bases and 0 bases, there was a span of 9 bases. Germline values: CDR1 LNHDA, CDR2 SQIVND (reference sequence).

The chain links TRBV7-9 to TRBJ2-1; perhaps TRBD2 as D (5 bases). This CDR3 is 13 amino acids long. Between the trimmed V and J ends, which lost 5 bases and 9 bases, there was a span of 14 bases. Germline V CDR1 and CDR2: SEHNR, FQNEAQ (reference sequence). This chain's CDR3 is CASSREPGSEQFF. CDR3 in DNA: TGTGCCAGCAGCCGAGAACCGGGGAGTGAGCAGTTCTTC.

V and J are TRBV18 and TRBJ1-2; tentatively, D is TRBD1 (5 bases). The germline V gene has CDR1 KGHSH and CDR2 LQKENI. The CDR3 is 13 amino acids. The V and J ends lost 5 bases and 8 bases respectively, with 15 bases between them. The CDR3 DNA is TGTGCCAGCTCATTCATCAGGGAAGCAGGCTACACCTTC. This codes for CASSFIREAGYTF.

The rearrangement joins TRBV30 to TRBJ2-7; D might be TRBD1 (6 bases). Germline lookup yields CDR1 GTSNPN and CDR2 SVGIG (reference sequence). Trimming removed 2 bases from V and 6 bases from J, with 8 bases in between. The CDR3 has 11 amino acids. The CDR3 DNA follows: TGTGCCTGGAGTTACAGGGCCGAGCAGTACTTC. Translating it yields CAWSYRAEQYF.

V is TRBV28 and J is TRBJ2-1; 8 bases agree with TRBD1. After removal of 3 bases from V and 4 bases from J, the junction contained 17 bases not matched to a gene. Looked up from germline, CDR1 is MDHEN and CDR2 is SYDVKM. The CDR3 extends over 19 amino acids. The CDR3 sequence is CASSFWDRRTPTLYNEQFF. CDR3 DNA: TGTGCCAGCAGTTTTTGGGACAGGAGGACCCCTACCCTGTACAATGAGCAGTTCTTC.

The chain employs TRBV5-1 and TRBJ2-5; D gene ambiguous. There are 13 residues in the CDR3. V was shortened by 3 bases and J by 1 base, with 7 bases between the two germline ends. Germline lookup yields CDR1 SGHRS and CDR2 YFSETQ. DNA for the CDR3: TGCGCCAGCAGCTCAGACACCCAAGAGACCCAGTACTTC. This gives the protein CASSSDTQETQYF.